This T cell receptor (beta chain) was observed in a study of blood T cell repertoires in COVID-19 (dated by TCRdb to 2018 to 2020). Study-level background: The collaborator samples originated in the United States, Italy and Spain and spanned the acute and convalescent phases of COVID-19. The prospective study material was composed of cDNA or gDNA derived from T cells, B-cell-depleted T cells, or PBMCs. A freely available public database, intended as a resource for researchers studying the immune response to SARS-CoV-2, is where the repertoires were released. Sample metadata almost always included a de-identified subject ID, COVID-19 status, age in years and sex. Where HLA class I and class II types were available, the types were taken from metadata supplied by the sample provider, not from assay-based typing. Subjects who had been exposed to COVID-19, were actively infected with it, or had recovered from it provided the deeply sampled blood TCRbeta repertoires that made up the dataset. The samples were drawn from two sources: the first 160 participants of the ongoing ImmuneRACE study, and 950 to 1,500 subjects contributed by 6 global collaborators.

TCRbeta CDR3 regions were amplified from genomic DNA using the immunoSEQ Assay, a bias-controlled multiplex PCR. The study's own analysis went as follows. The number of nucleated cells in each sample was estimated by amplification of reference gene primers within the assay. Sequence reads were collapsed and filtered to measure the absolute abundance of every unique TCRbeta CDR3 rearrangement. For each sample, productive Simpson clonality was calculated as the square root of Simpson's diversity index over productive rearrangements. TCRdb re-hosts the immuneACCESS table, in-frame sequences only. Its copies lack some clones; in the studies checked, an unresolved V gene accounts for under half of them, and the cause for the rest is not known. Clonal size and the V and J genes are those of that table, whereas D and trimming came from the DNA. The sample table shows some 250,000 clones, and roughly 88% are seen once. 0.8% of the sample belongs to the ten largest clones.

As concerns this clone: Its antigen target is currently unknown. One base away there is no much larger clone; base qualities are not given.

From a lookup of the germline V gene (reference sequence), CDR1 and CDR2 are LNHNV and YYDKDF. Measured from the cysteine to the phenylalanine, the CDR3 is 14 residues long. CDR3 DNA only is kept here, 42 bases in frame from base 1. The trim is 1 base for V and 4 bases for J, with a gap of 11 bases between the germline ends. The full study reports these points: How much clinical and demographic metadata was included differed by source and by participant, and the metadata was provided uncurated.

Whole blood was collected in K2EDTA tubes by collaborating institutions according to the institutions' own protocols. For TCRbeta analysis, collaborators shipped samples in one of three forms: frozen whole blood, isolated PBMCs, or DNA extracted from either of those sample types. The receptor comes from a woman aged 25-40 years with acute or convalescent COVID-19. The chain is made from TRBV15 and TRBJ2-7; a confident D gene designation cannot be given. Specimen: peripheral blood. This receptor carries the CDR3 CATSRASGNYEQYF. The sequenced DNA: TGTGCCACCAGCAGAGCTTCGGGTAATTACGAGCAGTACTTC.